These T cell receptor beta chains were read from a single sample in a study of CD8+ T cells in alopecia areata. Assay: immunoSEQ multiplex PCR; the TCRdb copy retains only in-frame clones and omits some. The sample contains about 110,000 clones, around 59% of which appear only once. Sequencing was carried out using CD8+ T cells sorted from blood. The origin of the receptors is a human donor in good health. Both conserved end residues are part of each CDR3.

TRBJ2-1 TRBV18 CASSPPQGRGEQFF
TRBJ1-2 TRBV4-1 CASSQAPGAGGYTF
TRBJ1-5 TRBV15 CATSRTGDSNQPQHF
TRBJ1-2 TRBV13 CASSPRPDSNYGYTF
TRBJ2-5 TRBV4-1 CASSPLWGLAGIVETQYF
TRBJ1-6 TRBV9 CASSVGQPGQGDSPLHF
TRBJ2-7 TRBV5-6 CASSLAHEQYF
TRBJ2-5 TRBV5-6 CASSFVIAGGLGIETQYF
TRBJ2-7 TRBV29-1 CSVETGVEQYF
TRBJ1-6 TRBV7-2 CASSFAWGRGNSPLHF
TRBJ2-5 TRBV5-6 CASSDSRTGMMETQYF
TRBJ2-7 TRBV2 CASRGWTGVAYEQYF
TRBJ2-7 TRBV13 CASSLESYEQYF
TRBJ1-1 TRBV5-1 CASSTGQGNTEAFF
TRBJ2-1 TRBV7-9 CASSPRASGGLSYNEQFF
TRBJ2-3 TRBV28 CASRSGLAGAPSTDTQYF
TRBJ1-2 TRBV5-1 CASSLMMGQGINYGYTF